A selection of T cell receptor beta chains follows, all from one sample in a study of response to subunit inactivated influenza vaccine. A single record per CDR3 protein comes from TCRdb applying MiXCR to the RT-PCR reads. Of a few hundred thousand distinct CDR3 sequences listed, 20% to 25% are singletons. The material was PBMCs from blood, obtained less than 22 months after vaccination. These receptors were obtained from a man between 50 and 75 years old who received an inactivated influenza vaccine. Both conserved end residues are part of each CDR3. D genes are given only for firm matches. Part of the rows lack a size; the others show once, few, many or a class for expanded clones.

V	J	D	length	size	DNA	CDR3
TRBV29-1	TRBJ2-7	TRBD2	15	-	TGCAGCACACAAGTCTGGGCTAGCGGGAGAGGGGAGCAGTACTTC	CSTQVWASGRGEQYF
TRBV7-6	TRBJ1-6	-	13	few	TGTGCCAGCAGCCGCAGGGAGGGTTCACCCCTCCACTTT	CASSRREGSPLHF
TRBV7-2	TRBJ1-2	-	16	-	TGTGCCAGCAGCTCGATGGGACTCCCAGCTTCCTATGGCTACACCTTC	CASSSMGLPASYGYTF
TRBV5-6	TRBJ2-7	TRBD1	15	few	TGTGCCAGCACTCGGAGAGGACAGGATGGATACGAGCAGTACTTC	CASTRRGQDGYEQYF
TRBV5-6	TRBJ1-1	-	14	-	TGTGCCAGCACCCTGGGGGCCCCTGGGGGTGAAGCTTTCTTT	CASTLGAPGGEAFF
TRBV12-3/TRBV12-4	TRBJ1-2	-	12	many	TGTGCCAGCAGTTTAGGATACAGTGGCTACACCTTC	CASSLGYSGYTF
TRBV25-1	TRBJ2-1	TRBD2	16	few	TGTGCCAGCAGTGAATTTACTCTAGCGGGAGATAATGAGCAGTTCTTC	CASSEFTLAGDNEQFF
TRBV5-1	TRBJ2-7	TRBD1	14	-	TGCGCCAGCAGCACGGGACAGGGGGCAGGAGAGCAGTACTTC	CASSTGQGAGEQYF
TRBV5-1	TRBJ2-2	-	15	-	TGCGCCAGCAGCTCACGCACAGCTAACACCGGGGAGCTGTTTTTT	CASSSRTANTGELFF
TRBV29-1	TRBJ2-3	TRBD2	14	few	TGCAGCGTTGAAGGGGCGGGAGTCGTAGATACGCAGTATTTT	CSVEGAGVVDTQYF
TRBV6-2/TRBV6-3	TRBJ1-6	TRBD1	18	-	TGTGCCAGCAGGCGCCCCCGGGACAGGGGGTTATCATGGTCACCCCTCCACTTT	CASRRPRDRGLSWSPLHF
TRBV28	TRBJ2-1	-	13	few	TGTGCCAGCCAACGGGGCACTAACAATGAGCAGTTCTTC	CASQRGTNNEQFF
TRBV4-3	TRBJ2-3	TRBD2	14	few	TGCGCCAGCAGCCGGGGACTAACCCCAGATACGCAGTATTTT	CASSRGLTPDTQYF
TRBV6-2/TRBV6-3	TRBJ1-1	-	16	-	TGTGCCAGCAGTTCCCAGGGAGGTAGGTTGTGGACTGAAGCTTTCTTT	CASSSQGGRLWTEAFF
TRBV20-1	TRBJ1-5	-	13	-	TGCAGTGCCCAGAGCTATAGCAATCAGCCCCAGCATTTT	CSAQSYSNQPQHF
TRBV18	TRBJ2-1	-	12	-	TGTGCCAGCTCACGTACGGGGGATGAGCAGTTCTTC	CASSRTGDEQFF
TRBV24-1	TRBJ2-3	TRBD2	17	-	TGTGCCACCAGTGACCGGGGACTAGCGGGGGGCGGAGATACGCAGTATTTT	CATSDRGLAGGGDTQYF
TRBV29-1	TRBJ2-5	-	13	-	TGCAGCGTTGAAAGTTCAGGGAGAGAGACCCAGTACTTC	CSVESSGRETQYF
TRBV6-1	TRBJ2-1	TRBD2	16	many	TGTGCCAGCAGCTCCCTTCTAGCGGGGAGCTACAATGAGCAGTTCTTC	CASSSLLAGSYNEQFF
TRBV28	TRBJ1-5	-	15	few	TGTGCCAGCAGTTTACCCCGGCGGGGCAATCAGCCCCAGCATTTT	CASSLPRRGNQPQHF
TRBV7-2	TRBJ1-1	-	15	few	TGTGCCAGCAGCCTCGCTGGACAGTTGAACACTGAAGCTTTCTTT	CASSLAGQLNTEAFF
TRBV28	TRBJ1-1	-	15	-	TGTGCCAGCAGTTCGCCGGGGACCATGAACACTGAAGCTTTCTTT	CASSSPGTMNTEAFF
TRBV20-1	TRBJ2-7	-	13	few	TGCAGTGCTAGTTCTGAAGCGGGACAATATCAGTACTTC	CSASSEAGQYQYF
TRBV5-1	TRBJ2-7	-	14	few	TGCGCCAGCAGCTTGGGGGGATTGGACTACGAGCAGTACTTC	CASSLGGLDYEQYF
TRBV4-1	TRBJ1-5	-	15	many	TGCGCCAGCAAAACAGGGTTCTATAGCAATCAGCCCCAGCATTTT	CASKTGFYSNQPQHF
TRBV4-2	TRBJ2-1	-	16	few	TGTGCCAGCAGCCAAGCAGACAGCGGCCTCTACAATGAGCAGTTCTTC	CASSQADSGLYNEQFF
TRBV24-1	TRBJ2-3	TRBD2	16	few	TGTGCCACCAGTGATTCGATTAGCGGGAGCACAGATACGCAGTATTTT	CATSDSISGSTDTQYF
TRBV6-2/TRBV6-3	TRBJ1-2	-	16	few	TGTGCCAGCAGATCTCAGTCCTCAGGGGTGGTCTATGGCTACACCTTC	CASRSQSSGVVYGYTF
TRBV2	TRBJ2-7	TRBD1	14	-	TGTGCCAGGACCGGGACAGGGGGTTCTTACGAGCAGTACTTC	CARTGTGGSYEQYF
TRBV20-1	TRBJ2-7	TRBD2	15	few	TGCAGTGCTCCCGGGACTAGCGGGGGCTACTACGAGCAGTACTTC	CSAPGTSGGYYEQYF
TRBV28	TRBJ2-1	TRBD1	13	few	TGTGCCAGCAGTTCCGGACAGGGCGGTGAGCAGTTCTTC	CASSSGQGGEQFF
TRBV10-2	TRBJ2-1	-	14	-	TGCGCCAGCAGTACAGGGAACTCCTACAATGAGCAGTTCTTC	CASSTGNSYNEQFF
TRBV7-8	TRBJ1-3	-	15	many	TGTGCCAGCAGCTTAGAGCTAGGGGCTGGAAACACCATATATTTT	CASSLELGAGNTIYF
TRBV20-1	TRBJ1-4	-	13	many	TGCAGTGCTATAGGGGAAACTAATGAAAAACTGTTTTTT	CSAIGETNEKLFF
TRBV6-1	TRBJ2-7	-	16	-	TGTGCCAGTTCTGAACCCCGCGTTGGTTCCGGTTTTGAGCAGTACTTC	CASSEPRVGSGFEQYF
TRBV5-1	TRBJ2-7	-	14	-	TGCGCCAGCAGCCCGGGGGACGGCCGCTACGAGCAGTACTTC	CASSPGDGRYEQYF
TRBV15	TRBJ2-3	-	13	few	TGTGCCACCGGGACTCGGAGCACAGATACGCAGTATTTT	CATGTRSTDTQYF
TRBV28	TRBJ2-3	TRBD1	14	few	TGTGCCACTAACTCGGGACAGGCCCCAGATACGCAGTATTTT	CATNSGQAPDTQYF
TRBV6-1	TRBJ2-3	TRBD1	15	few	TGTGCCAGCAGGAAGACAGGGGCCCACACAGATACGCAGTATTTT	CASRKTGAHTDTQYF
TRBV12-3/TRBV12-4	TRBJ2-3	TRBD2	15	few	TGTGCCAGCAGTTTGAGGACTAGCGGGACAGATACGCAGTATTTT	CASSLRTSGTDTQYF
TRBV20-1	TRBJ1-4	-	14	-	TGCAGTGCTAGAGATCCGAGGCTAGGTGAAAAACTGTTTTTT	CSARDPRLGEKLFF
TRBV7-9	TRBJ2-3	-	14	-	TGTGCCAGCAGCTTACTGCTAGGCCCAGATACGCAGTATTTT	CASSLLLGPDTQYF
TRBV27	TRBJ2-7	-	13	-	TGTGCCAGCAGTTTACTGGCCAGGGACGAGCAGTACTTC	CASSLLARDEQYF
TRBV9	TRBJ1-2	-	13	-	TGTGCCAGCAGCGCCCGGGACTCTTATGGCTACACCTTC	CASSARDSYGYTF
TRBV4-2	TRBJ1-2	-	15	many	TGTGCCAGCAGCCAAGATTTGTACAGTAACTATGGCTACACCTTC	CASSQDLYSNYGYTF
TRBV20-1	TRBJ1-5	-	14	-	TGCAGTGCTGGTCCGAGATTAGGGGACCGGCCCCAGCATTTT	CSAGPRLGDRPQHF
TRBV6-2/TRBV6-3	TRBJ2-2	-	12	-	TGTGCCAGCAGTTACGGTGCGGCGGAGCTGTTTTTT	CASSYGAAELFF
TRBV14	TRBJ2-3	TRBD2	17	-	TGTGCCAGCAGCCAGGGTATGACTAGCGAGTGGACAGATACGCAGTATTTT	CASSQGMTSEWTDTQYF
TRBV28	TRBJ1-5	-	14	few	TGTGCCAGCAGAAAGGGGAGAGAGTATCAGCCCCAGCATTTT	CASRKGREYQPQHF
TRBV14	TRBJ2-2	TRBD2	15	-	TGTGCCAGCAGCCCCCTGGGGGGGAACGTCGGGGAGCTGTTTTTT	CASSPLGGNVGELFF
TRBV15	TRBJ1-1	-	14	few	TGTGCCACCAGCTCACCACGAAGATTTGTTGAAGCTTTCTTT	CATSSPRRFVEAFF
TRBV20-1	TRBJ1-3	-	16	many	TGCAGTGCTAGTCTGGTAGAGGCCGGCTCTGGAAACACCATATATTTT	CSASLVEAGSGNTIYF
TRBV20-1	TRBJ2-1	-	17	few	TGCAGTGCTAGACCTATTCCAACCGGAAGCTCCTACAATGAGCAGTTCTTC	CSARPIPTGSSYNEQFF
TRBV4-3	TRBJ2-7	TRBD1	17	-	TGCGCCAGCAGCCAAGGGAGACATGGGACAGGGCTCTACGAGCAGTACTTC	CASSQGRHGTGLYEQYF
TRBV5-1	TRBJ1-1	TRBD1	15	-	TGCGCCAGCCGCCGAGGACAGGCGGCGAACACTGAAGCTTTCTTT	CASRRGQAANTEAFF
TRBV20-1	TRBJ2-1	-	13	few	TGCAGTGCTCTCCCGAGCTCCTACAATGAGCAGTTCTTC	CSALPSSYNEQFF